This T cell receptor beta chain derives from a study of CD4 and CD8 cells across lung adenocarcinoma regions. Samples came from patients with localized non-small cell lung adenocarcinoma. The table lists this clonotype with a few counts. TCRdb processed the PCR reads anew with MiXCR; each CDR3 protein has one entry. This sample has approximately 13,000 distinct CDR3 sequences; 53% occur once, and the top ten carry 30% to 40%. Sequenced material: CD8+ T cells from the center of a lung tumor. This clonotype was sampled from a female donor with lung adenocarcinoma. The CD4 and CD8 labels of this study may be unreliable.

CDR3 coding DNA: TGTGCCAGCAGCTTGGGCGTCAGGGGAGGCACTGAAGCTTTCTTT. This codes for CASSLGVRGGTEAFF. The chain links TRBV5-5 to TRBJ1-1, with D possibly TRBD1 on 6 matching bases. Looked up from germline, CDR1 is SGHKS and CDR2 is YYEKEE (reference sequence). The CDR3 is made up of 15 amino acids. Between the trimmed V and J ends, which lost 0 bases and 4 bases, there was a span of 13 bases.